The 26 T cell receptor beta chains below come from one sample, sequenced in a study of blood T cell repertoires in COVID-19. Libraries were prepared by immunoSEQ multiplex PCR; TCRdb keeps only in-frame clonotypes and omits some of them. The data contain 250,000 to 350,000 clones, 65% to 90% of them singletons. Sequenced input: peripheral blood. These receptors were collected from a woman in her sixties or seventies with COVID-19, enrolled during active disease.

The chain combines TRBV4-1 with TRBJ2-7; tentatively, D is TRBD2 (7 bases). V was cut by 1 base and J by 1 base, with 14 bases left in between. Looked up from germline, CDR1 is MGHRA and CDR2 is YSYEKL. This CDR3 is built from 16 residues. This CDR3 reads CASSQVGGGLSYEQYF. CDR3 nucleotides: TGCGCCAGCAGCCAAGTGGGAGGGGGATTGTCCTACGAGCAGTACTTC.

The genes are TRBV10-3 and TRBJ2-1, with TRBD1 matching over 8 bases. Germline V CDR1 and CDR2: ENHRY, SYGVKD. Trimming at V came to 11 bases and at J to 7 bases, leaving 10 bases not matched to a gene. This CDR3 comprises 13 residues. The CDR3 nucleotides are TGTGCCTCTTCGGACAGGGATAAGAATGAGCAGTTCTTC. Its protein product is CASSDRDKNEQFF.

The chain employs TRBV5-1 and TRBJ1-1; possibly TRBD1 for D (5 bases). The CDR3 extends over 15 amino acids. Per the germline V gene, CDR1 is SGHRS and CDR2 is YFSETQ. The V end was cut by 6 bases, the J end by 0 bases, with 15 bases between. The CDR3 coding sequence is TGCGCCAGCACCCAGGGAGGAGGGCTGAACACTGAAGCTTTCTTT. Encoded protein: CASTQGGGLNTEAFF.

J is TRBJ2-1 and V is TRBV5-6; 9 positions agree with TRBD1. This CDR3 comprises 15 residues. Trimming at V came to 4 bases and at J to 4 bases, leaving 6 bases not matched to a gene. In germline, CDR1 is SGHDT, CDR2 YYEEEE. This chain's CDR3 is CASSAGTGTYNEQFF. In nucleotides, the CDR3 is TGTGCCAGCAGCGCCGGGACAGGGACGTACAATGAGCAGTTCTTC.

The chain links TRBV5-6 to TRBJ1-5; 8 positions agree with TRBD1. The CDR3 contains 15 residues. In germline, CDR1 is SGHDT, CDR2 YYEEEE. Losses at the gene ends were 4 bases for V and 3 bases for J; bases not matched to a gene: 6. As DNA, the CDR3 is TGTGCCAGCAGCCCTCAGGGGGCCCACAATCAGCCCCAGCATTTT. Translated: CASSPQGAHNQPQHF.

The count of this clone is one. This chain connects TRBV3-1 (or the pseudogene TRBV3-2) to TRBJ2-1, with 8 nucleotides matching TRBD1. Germline trimming cut 3 bases from V and 9 bases from J; bases unmatched to any gene: 10. The CDR3 loop spans 15 amino acids. The germline V gene has CDR1 LGHDT and CDR2 YNNKEL (reference sequence). CDR3 amino acids: CASSHAGQGRSEQFF. The CDR3 DNA is TGTGCCAGCAGCCATGCCGGACAGGGAAGGAGTGAGCAGTTCTTC.

The sample holds one count of this clone. The CDR3 reads CASSPSGGLAKNIQYF. The CDR3 DNA follows: TGTGCCAGTAGTCCTTCAGGGGGCCTAGCCAAAAACATTCAGTACTTC. This chain connects TRBV19 to TRBJ2-4, with TRBD1 matching over 8 bases. Germline V gene lookup returns CDR1 LNHDA and CDR2 SQIVND (reference sequence). This CDR3 region has 16 residues. The junction had 6 bases not matched to a gene; V was cut back by 5 bases and J by 0 bases.

This sequence joins TRBV27 and TRBJ2-6; maybe TRBD2 (5 bases). This CDR3 has 15 residues. Germline-derived CDR1 and CDR2 are MNHEY and SMNVEV (reference sequence). Trimming pared 6 bases from V and 0 bases from J, leaving 9 bases between. CDR3 protein: CASRAGISGANVLTF. DNA of the CDR3: TGTGCCAGCAGGGCGGGTATCTCTGGGGCCAACGTCCTGACTTTC.

The chain uses TRBV19 and TRBJ1-4; D is ambiguous. Trimming pared 8 bases from V and 5 bases from J, leaving 9 bases between. CDR1 is LNHDA and CDR2 is SQIVND in the germline V gene (reference sequence). This CDR3 contains 12 residues. The chain's CDR3 is CASRTGNEKLFF. CDR3 bases: TGTGCCAGTCGGACGGGGAATGAAAAACTGTTTTTT.

The chain employs TRBV4-2 and TRBJ1-2; TRBD1 matches 7 bases. The CDR3 extends over 18 amino acids. V lost 5 bases and J lost 4; bases outside the gene matches: 19. Germline values: CDR1 LGHNA, CDR2 YNFKEQ. CDR3 bases: TGTGCCAGCAGCTTCCCAACAGGGGCGGCGGGTGGGGGCTATGGCTACACCTTC. Protein sequence: CASSFPTGAAGGGYGYTF.

V and J are TRBV11-2 and TRBJ1-1; maybe TRBD1 (6 bases). Looked up from germline, CDR1 is SGHAT and CDR2 is FQNNGV. With 5 bases removed from V and 4 bases from J, the gap between germline ends came to 17 bases. There are 15 residues in the CDR3. CDR3 bases: TGTGCCAGCAGCCCGACCCCCACAGGGAGCACTGAAGCTTTCTTT. This translates into CASSPTPTGSTEAFF.

The chain is built from TRBV5-6 and TRBJ2-7; TRBD1 aligns across 9 bases. The J segment lost 1 base and the V segment lost 4 bases, leaving 3 bases of the junction unmatched. The CDR3 has 14 residues. In germline, CDR1 is SGHDT, CDR2 YYEEEE. The CDR3 sequence is CASSHGQGSYEQYF. CDR3 DNA sequence: TGTGCCAGCAGCCATGGACAGGGGTCCTACGAGCAGTACTTC.

This rearrangement joins TRBV21-1 to TRBJ1-1; no DNA check was done on the table's D call, TRBD1. TRBV21-1 is described as a pseudogene. The CDR3 is 15 amino acids. The CDR3 DNA is TGTGCCAGCAGCAAAAAAGGACAGGGGAAGACTGAAGCTTTCTTT. Translated, it gives CASSKKGQGKTEAFF.

This clone has just one count. The chain is built from TRBV2 and TRBJ2-7; 9 bases align to TRBD1. V shed 5 bases, J shed 0 bases, and the junction held 8 bases outside the gene matches. Germline V CDR1 and CDR2: SNHLY, FYNNEI. The CDR3 has 16 amino acids. The CDR3 is CASSPQGASTSYEQYF. Written as DNA, the CDR3 is TGTGCCAGCAGTCCACAGGGGGCTAGTACCTCCTACGAGCAGTACTTC.

This chain joins TRBV11-3 and TRBJ1-6; a possible D gene is TRBD1 (5 bases). This CDR3 comprises 15 residues. V shed 0 bases and J shed 5 bases, with 8 bases lying between them. Germline assignment: CDR1 SGHNT and CDR2 YENEEA. The CDR3 bases are TGTGCCAGCAGCTTAGACGGGGGGGATAATTCACCCCTCCACTTT. This sequence encodes CASSLDGGDNSPLHF.

The chain couples TRBV9 to TRBJ2-1; no firm D call. The CDR3 has 14 amino acids. V gave up 2 bases and J gave up 1 base, with 7 bases separating them. In germline, CDR1 is SGDLS, CDR2 YYNGEE. The CDR3: CASSVFGSYNEQFF. The CDR3, as DNA: TGTGCCAGCAGCGTTTTCGGGTCCTACAATGAGCAGTTCTTC. Complete variable domain (other parts from reference TRBV9 and TRBJ2-1): DSGVTQTPKHLITATGQRVTLRCSPRSGDLSVYWYQQSLDQGLQFLIQYYNGEERAKGNILERFSAQQFPDLHSELNLSSLELGDSALYFCASSVFGSYNEQFFGPGTRLTVL.

The genes are TRBV3-1 (or the pseudogene TRBV3-2) and TRBJ2-7, with D tentatively TRBD2 (6 bases). The CDR3 is made up of 14 amino acids. Trimming cost V 2 bases and J 5 bases, with 13 bases left between them. Germline V lookup: CDR1 LGHDT, CDR2 YNNKEL (reference sequence). CDR3 region: CASSQLASPHEQYF. In nucleotides, the CDR3 is TGTGCCAGCAGCCAACTAGCGTCTCCCCACGAGCAGTACTTC.

The chain employs TRBV5-4 and TRBJ2-4; possible D gene TRBD2, 7 bases. V was shortened by 0 bases and J by 5 bases, with 12 bases between the two germline ends. This CDR3 region has 15 residues. Germline values: CDR1 SGHNT, CDR2 YYREEE (reference sequence). CDR3 sequence: CASSLAGGPQNIQYF. The CDR3 DNA is TGTGCCAGCAGCTTGGCCGGGGGGCCCCAAAACATTCAGTACTTC.

This clone appeared a few times. The rearrangement uses TRBV27 and TRBJ1-6; D is unresolved. Trimming left V 3 bases short and J 9 bases short, with 6 bases between. Germline CDR1 and CDR2: MNHEY and SMNVEV (reference sequence). The CDR3 is 12 residues long. CDR3 residues: CASSLVGSPLHF. The CDR3 DNA reads as TGTGCCAGCAGTTTGGTCGGTTCACCCCTCCACTTT.

This chain connects TRBV6-2 or TRBV6-3 to TRBJ2-7; 7 bases align to TRBD2. This CDR3 contains 13 residues. Per germline, CDR1 MNHEY and CDR2 SVGEGT. The V segment lost 4 bases and the J segment 7 bases; nucleotides outside the gene matches: 7. CDR3 nucleotide sequence: TGTGCCAGCAGTTCTAGCGGTCCCGGTGAGCAGTACTTC. This translates into CASSSSGPGEQYF.

For the CDR3, the DNA is TGTGCCAGCAGCTTTCGGGGGTTCAGCTCCTACGAGCAGTACTTC. Translated, it gives CASSFRGFSSYEQYF. The V call is TRBV11-2, the J call TRBJ2-7; D may be TRBD2 (6 bases). The V and J ends lost 3 bases and 0 bases respectively, with 12 bases between them. The length of the CDR3 is 15 residues. CDR1 is SGHAT, CDR2 FQNNGV, per germline.

The V gene is TRBV5-1, the J gene TRBJ2-3; TRBD2 agrees at 12 bases. V gave up 4 bases and J gave up 2 bases; unmatched junction bases: 11. The CDR3 loop spans 18 amino acids. In germline, CDR1 is SGHRS, CDR2 YFSETQ. The CDR3, as DNA: TGCGCCAGCAGCCAAGGACTAGCGGGGCCCCGAATCACAGATACGCAGTATTTT. This sequence encodes CASSQGLAGPRITDTQYF.

The V gene is TRBV30, the J gene TRBJ2-5; unclear D gene. The V gene's germline CDR1 is GTSNPN and CDR2 SVGIG (reference sequence). The ends were cut back, 2 bases at V and 1 base at J, with 14 bases in the middle. This CDR3 is 15 amino acids long. The CDR3 reads CAWSPYSLFQETQYF. CDR3 in DNA: TGTGCCTGGAGTCCCTACTCCCTATTCCAAGAGACCCAGTACTTC.

V and J are TRBV14 and TRBJ2-1; 14 bases agree with TRBD2. Germline assignment: CDR1 SGHDN and CDR2 FVKESK. This CDR3 spans 16 amino acids. V lost 3 bases and J lost 7; bases outside the gene matches: 5. This chain's CDR3 is CASSQGTSGRGNEQFF. Here the CDR3 DNA reads TGTGCCAGCAGCCAGGGGACTAGCGGGAGAGGTAATGAGCAGTTCTTC.

V and J are TRBV27 and TRBJ2-7; weak D call: TRBD2 (6 bases). CDR1 MNHEY and CDR2 SMNVEV come from the germline V gene (reference sequence). V dropped 5 bases and J dropped 3 bases, with 14 bases sitting between them. The CDR3 consists of 14 residues. The DNA of the CDR3 is TGTGCCAGCAGTCACCGGGACTTACACTACGAGCAGTACTTC. Translating gives CASSHRDLHYEQYF.

The V gene is TRBV5-1, the J gene TRBJ1-2; 8 nucleotides agree with TRBD1. CDR1 is SGHRS and CDR2 is YFSETQ in the germline V gene. This CDR3 contains 16 residues. V was pared by 0 bases and J by 6 bases, with 10 bases of the junction left unmatched. The CDR3 loop reads CASSLVGQGALDGYTF. In nucleotides, the CDR3 is TGCGCCAGCAGCTTGGTGGGCCAGGGGGCACTGGATGGCTACACCTTC.